Below, one T cell receptor beta chain is given with its context. Its antigen is unidentified. The method was immunoSEQ multiplex PCR; TCRdb's version includes in-frame clones alone and lacks a portion of them. The sample records about 52,000 clones, 90% to 95% being singletons. The entry originates in a study of a mutant IDH1 vaccine in newly diagnosed glioma. The CDR3 spans 15 residues. The V end was cut by 8 bases, the J end by 5 bases, with 22 bases between. The germline gives CDR1 MNHNS, CDR2 SASEGT. Time point in this sample: week 11, during vaccination. Doses of 300 ug of mutant IDH1 20-mer peptide were given with topical imiquimod.

The origin of this receptor is a man in his forties or fifties with glioma. The chain employs TRBV6-1 and TRBJ2-7; weak D call: TRBD1 (6 bases). This specimen consisted of PBMCs, obtained from a glioma patient whose treatment included an IDH1 peptide vaccine. CDR3 DNA: TGTGCCAGCGGTTTCCTGAACAGGGCGACTGACGAGCAGTACTTC. Protein product: CASGFLNRATDEQYF.